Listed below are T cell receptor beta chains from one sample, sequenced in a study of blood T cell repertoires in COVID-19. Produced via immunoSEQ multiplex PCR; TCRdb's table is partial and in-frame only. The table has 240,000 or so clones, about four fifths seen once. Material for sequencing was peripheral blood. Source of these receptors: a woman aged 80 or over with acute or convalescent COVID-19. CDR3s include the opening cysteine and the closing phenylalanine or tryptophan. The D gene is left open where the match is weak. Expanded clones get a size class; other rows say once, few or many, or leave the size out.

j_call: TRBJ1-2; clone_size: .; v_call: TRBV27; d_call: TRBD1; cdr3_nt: TGTGCCAGCAGTTTGGGACAGGGGGATGGCTACACCTTC; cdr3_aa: CASSLGQGDGYTF
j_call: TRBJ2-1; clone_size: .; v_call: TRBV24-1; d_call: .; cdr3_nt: TGTGCCACCAGTGATGGCGAGGTGGGGCGCATCGATGAGCAGTTCTTC; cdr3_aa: CATSDGEVGRIDEQFF
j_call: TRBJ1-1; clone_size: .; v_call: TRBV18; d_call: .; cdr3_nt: TGTGCCAGCTCACCGACGACAGGCCCCGGCACGGCTTTCTTT; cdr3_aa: CASSPTTGPGTAFF
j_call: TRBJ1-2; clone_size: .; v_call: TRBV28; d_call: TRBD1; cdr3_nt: TGTGCCAGCAGCTCTGTGGACAGGGGTGGCTATGGCTACACCTTC; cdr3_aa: CASSSVDRGGYGYTF
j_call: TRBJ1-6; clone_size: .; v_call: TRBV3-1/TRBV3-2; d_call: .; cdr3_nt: TGTGCCAGCAGCCTCTCTCAGGGTTTCTATAATTCACCCCTCCACTTT; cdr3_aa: CASSLSQGFYNSPLHF
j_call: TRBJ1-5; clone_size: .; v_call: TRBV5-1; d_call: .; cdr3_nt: TGCGCCAGCAGCCCCAGCTCGGGTTGGCAGCCCCAGCATTTT; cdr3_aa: CASSPSSGWQPQHF
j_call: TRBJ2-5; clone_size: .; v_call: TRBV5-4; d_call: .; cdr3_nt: TGTGCCAGCAGCTTGGCCCCCGGGGGGCCAGAGACCCAGTACTTC; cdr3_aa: CASSLAPGGPETQYF
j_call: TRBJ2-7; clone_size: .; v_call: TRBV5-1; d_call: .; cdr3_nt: TGCGCCAGCAGCTTGGATCAGGGATTCGACGAGCAGTACTTC; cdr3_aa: CASSLDQGFDEQYF
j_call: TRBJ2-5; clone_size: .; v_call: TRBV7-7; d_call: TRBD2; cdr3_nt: TGTGCTAGCAGCTTAGGTCCAGCGGGGGTGGAGACCCAGTACTTC; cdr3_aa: CASSLGPAGVETQYF
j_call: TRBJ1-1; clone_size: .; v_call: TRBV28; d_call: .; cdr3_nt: TGTGCCAGCAGTACCCCCGAGGATAACACTGAAGCTTTCTTT; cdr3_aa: CASSTPEDNTEAFF
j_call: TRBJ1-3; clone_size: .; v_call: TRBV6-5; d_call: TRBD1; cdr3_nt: TGTGCCAGCAGTTCCCGGACAGGGGGGATTGGAAACACCATATATTTT; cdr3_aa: CASSSRTGGIGNTIYF
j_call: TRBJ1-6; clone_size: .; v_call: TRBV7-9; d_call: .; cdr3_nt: TGTGCCAGCAGTTACGGGAGTGCCTTCTCCTATAATTCACCCCTCCACTTT; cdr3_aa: CASSYGSAFSYNSPLHF
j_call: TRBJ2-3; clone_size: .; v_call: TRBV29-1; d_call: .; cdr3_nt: TGCAGCGTTGGGCAGAACACAGATACGCAGTATTTT; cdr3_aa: CSVGQNTDTQYF
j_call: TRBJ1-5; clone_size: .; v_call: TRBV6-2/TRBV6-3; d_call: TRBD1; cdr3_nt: TGTGCCAGCAGTTACTCAGGACAGGGGAATCAGCCCCAGCATTTT; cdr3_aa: CASSYSGQGNQPQHF
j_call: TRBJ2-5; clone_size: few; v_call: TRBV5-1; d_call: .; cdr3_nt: TGCGCCAGCAGCTTGGGGGCCCAAGAGACCCAGTACTTC; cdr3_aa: CASSLGAQETQYF
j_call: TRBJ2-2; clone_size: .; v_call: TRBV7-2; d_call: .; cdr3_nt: TGTGCCAGCAGCTCCGTAGCCACCGGGGAGCTGTTTTTT; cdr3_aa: CASSSVATGELFF
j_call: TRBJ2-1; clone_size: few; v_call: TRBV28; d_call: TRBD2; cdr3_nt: TGTGCCAGCGGGGAGCGGGGCCCCTACAATGAGCAGTTCTTC; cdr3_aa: CASGERGPYNEQFF
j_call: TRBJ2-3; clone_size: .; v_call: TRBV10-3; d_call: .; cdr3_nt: TGTGCCATCAGTGGGGGGGGCTCAGATACGCAGTATTTT; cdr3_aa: CAISGGGSDTQYF